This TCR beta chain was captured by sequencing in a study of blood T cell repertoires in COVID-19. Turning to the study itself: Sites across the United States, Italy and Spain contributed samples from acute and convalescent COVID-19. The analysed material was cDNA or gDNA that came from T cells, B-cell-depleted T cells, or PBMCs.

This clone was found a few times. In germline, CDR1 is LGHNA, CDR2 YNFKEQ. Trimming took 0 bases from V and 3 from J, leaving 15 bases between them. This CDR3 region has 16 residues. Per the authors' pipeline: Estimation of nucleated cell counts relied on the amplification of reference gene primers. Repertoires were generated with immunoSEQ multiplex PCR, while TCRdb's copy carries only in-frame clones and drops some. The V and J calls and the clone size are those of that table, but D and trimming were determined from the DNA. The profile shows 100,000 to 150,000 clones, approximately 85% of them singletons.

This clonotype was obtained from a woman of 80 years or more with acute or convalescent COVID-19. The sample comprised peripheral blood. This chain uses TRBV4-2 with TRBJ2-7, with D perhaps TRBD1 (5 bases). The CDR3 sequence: CASSQDVQVKFYEQYF. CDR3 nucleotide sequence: TGTGCCAGCAGCCAAGATGTACAGGTAAAATTCTACGAGCAGTACTTC.